A single T cell receptor beta chain is shown here with its context. What it binds is not known. The data originate from a study of cytomegalovirus exposure and HLA in healthy donors. Study context: About four fifths of more than 300 genotyped donors fell in the Caucasian-associated ancestry cluster.

Study results and caveats: Indistinguishable V segments such as TRBV6-2 and TRBV6-3 were excluded. Fewer N-insertions (relative to the approximately 700-donor mean) were reportedly seen in an Asian-associated ancestry cluster in a later analysis.

Both 60 Vbeta primers and 13 Jbeta primers went into the PCR. Some clones are missing from TCRdb's copy, which holds only in-frame ones; the method was immunoSEQ multiplex PCR. The sample holds around 60,000 clones. The junction had 0 bases not matched to a gene; V was cut back by 5 bases and J by 1 base. The CDR3 runs 13 residues. The germline V gene encodes CDR1 GTSNPN and CDR2 SVGIG (reference sequence). Sequenced sample: PBMCs. The receptor comes from a woman younger than 35 in good health and CMV-seronegative. The chain uses TRBV30 and TRBJ1-2; 11 nucleotides agree with TRBD1. CDR3: CAWGTGGNYGYTF. CDR3 nucleotides: TGTGCCTGGGGGACAGGGGGTAACTATGGCTACACCTTC.